This T cell receptor beta chain comes out of a study of T cell responses to AZD1222 COVID-19 vaccine (dated by TCRdb to the early 2020s). About the full investigation: Because spike-specific TCR depth and breadth did not differ between the two schedules, AZD1222 recipients who got a second dose at roughly 4 weeks were pooled with those who got a second dose at roughly 12 weeks. Enrollment into the trials was organized by age into subgroups of 18-55, 56-69 and 70-plus years, and those subgroups contained approximately 150, 30 and 60 TCR-sequenced participants, respectively. A total of 240 or so trial participants underwent TCR sequencing, of whom more than 200 had received two doses of AZD1222 and about 25 had received two doses of the MenACWY control vaccine.

From cysteine to phenylalanine, the CDR3 is 14 amino acids long. The retained sequence is limited to the CDR3, 42 bases, with the frame set at the first base. Via the germline V gene, CDR1 is MGHRA and CDR2 YSYEKL. Relative to germline, V is 0 bases shorter and J is 5 bases shorter, with 7 bases between their ends. The CDR3 regions of human TCRbeta chains were analyzed by immunosequencing. As for the original processing: Repertoire TCRs were checked for matches against a reference library of SARS-CoV-2-specific TCRs that had been generated using the MIRA antigen-specificity platform. Breadth was defined as the fraction of unique TCRs that were SARS-CoV-2-associated. Depth was defined as the fraction of total T cells that were SARS-CoV-2-associated. Using the MIRA data, each spike-specific TCR was mapped to the spike region that the TCR reacts to and placed in a CD4 or CD8 class. Log10-transformed breadth and depth values were compared by one-way ANOVA with Sidak's multiple comparisons tests. The source is immuneACCESS, and TCRdb retained only in-frame sequences with V and J called. Part of the clones is not carried over; for the studies checked, unresolved V genes explain less than half of this, and the remainder is unexplained. The V and J calls and clone size come from that table; D and trimming were worked out from the DNA. This sample has some 89,000 clones in its table, and roughly 90% of those were observed once. The leading ten clones occupy around 3% of the sample.

The investigation overall reported the following: In the small 56-69-year group, the increase in depth fell short of significance, most likely because of low power. Nearly half of unique spike-specific TCRs reportedly recognized epitopes outside regions mutated in the B.1.351 and B.1.1.7 variants. Spike-specific TCR breadth and depth rose significantly after two AZD1222 doses compared with day 0 and with MenACWY recipients. Because no samples from the day 14 peak response were available, repertoires could be characterized only after the peak T cell response. Conclusions about previously exposed vaccinees were limited because only six or seven AZD1222 recipients were SARS-CoV-2 seropositive at baseline. The vaccine-associated CD4 TCRs covered the entire spike protein, and the dominant responses fell in regions 160-218 and 743-854. Participants were mostly white British, with more females than males. The authors suggested clonal diversity may have been underestimated.

This clone was recorded a few times. Which antigen it targets is not known. There are no base qualities to consult, and no much larger clone falls within one base. The sample's time point label is to be understood as: baseline before first vaccination. Vaccinee samples came from UK trials COV001 and COV002, including a single-blind randomized controlled phase 2/3 trial of AZD1222 (ChAdOx1 nCoV-19) in healthy adults. Trial participant PBMC samples were collected at day 0 and day 28 after the second dose for TCRbeta chain sequencing. This receptor was identified in an adult in good health. The sequencing here drew on peripheral blood, taken on day 0 of AZD1222 vaccination. The rearrangement combines TRBV4-1 with TRBJ2-2; the D gene is not confidently resolved. For the CDR3, the sequence is CASSQEWVTGELFF. The DNA is TGCGCCAGCAGCCAAGAGTGGGTTACCGGGGAGCTGTTTTTT.